The rows below give T cell receptor beta chains drawn from one sample of a study of cytomegalovirus exposure and HLA in healthy donors. TCRdb keeps only in-frame clones here, not all; method: immunoSEQ multiplex PCR. The sample data list some 39,000 clones. Material: PBMCs. All receptors come from a woman aged 25 to 45 in good health and CMV-seropositive. CDR3s include the opening cysteine and the closing phenylalanine or tryptophan. The order of the fields is D gene, V gene, J gene, CDR3 DNA, CDR3 protein. D genes are given only for firm matches.

d_call: .; v_call: TRBV27; j_call: TRBJ2-7; cdr3_nt: TGTGCCAGCAGTTTATCCAGGACCTACGAGCAGTACTTC; cdr3_aa: CASSLSRTYEQYF
d_call: TRBD1; v_call: TRBV6-5; j_call: TRBJ1-1; cdr3_nt: TGTGCCAGCAGCCTCGGGACAGGATTTAACACTGAAGCTTTCTTT; cdr3_aa: CASSLGTGFNTEAFF
d_call: .; v_call: TRBV9; j_call: TRBJ1-1; cdr3_nt: TGTGCCAGCAGCGTAGGCGGGGCCACTGAAGCTTTCTTT; cdr3_aa: CASSVGGATEAFF
d_call: .; v_call: TRBV27; j_call: TRBJ1-2; cdr3_nt: TGTGCCAGCAGGGGAGGGGGATGGGGCTACACCTTC; cdr3_aa: CASRGGGWGYTF
d_call: TRBD1; v_call: TRBV7-6; j_call: TRBJ2-6; cdr3_nt: TGTGCCAGCCAGGACAGGTCGACCTCTGGGGCCAACGTCCTGACTTTC; cdr3_aa: CASQDRSTSGANVLTF
d_call: TRBD2; v_call: TRBV18; j_call: TRBJ2-3; cdr3_nt: TGTGCCAGCTCACCACTTTTAGGCAGCGGGGGGACTGCAGATACGCAGTATTTT; cdr3_aa: CASSPLLGSGGTADTQYF
d_call: .; v_call: TRBV5-6; j_call: TRBJ1-2; cdr3_nt: TGTGCCAGCAGCTTAGGACGGGGAGGCTACACCTTC; cdr3_aa: CASSLGRGGYTF
d_call: .; v_call: TRBV4-1; j_call: TRBJ1-1; cdr3_nt: TGCGCCAGCGGACCAGGTGGGACTGGGGCTTTCTTT; cdr3_aa: CASGPGGTGAFF
d_call: TRBD1; v_call: TRBV29-1; j_call: TRBJ2-1; cdr3_nt: TGCAGCGTTGAGGGTGGACAGGGGAACCCCTACAATGAGCAGTTCTTC; cdr3_aa: CSVEGGQGNPYNEQFF
d_call: .; v_call: TRBV7-8; j_call: TRBJ2-2; cdr3_nt: TGTGCCAGCAGCGTATCAGGGCCCGGGGAGCTGTTTTTT; cdr3_aa: CASSVSGPGELFF